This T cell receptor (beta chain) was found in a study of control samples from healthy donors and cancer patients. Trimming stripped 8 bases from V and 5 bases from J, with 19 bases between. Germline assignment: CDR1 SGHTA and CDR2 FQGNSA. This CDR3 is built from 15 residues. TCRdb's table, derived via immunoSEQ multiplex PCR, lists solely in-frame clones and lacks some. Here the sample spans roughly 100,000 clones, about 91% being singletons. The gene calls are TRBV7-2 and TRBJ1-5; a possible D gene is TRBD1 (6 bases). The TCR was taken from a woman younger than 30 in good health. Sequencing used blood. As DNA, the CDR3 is TGTGCCAGCTCTCTCCTGTCCAGGGGTCATCAGCCCCAGCATTTT. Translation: CASSLLSRGHQPQHF.